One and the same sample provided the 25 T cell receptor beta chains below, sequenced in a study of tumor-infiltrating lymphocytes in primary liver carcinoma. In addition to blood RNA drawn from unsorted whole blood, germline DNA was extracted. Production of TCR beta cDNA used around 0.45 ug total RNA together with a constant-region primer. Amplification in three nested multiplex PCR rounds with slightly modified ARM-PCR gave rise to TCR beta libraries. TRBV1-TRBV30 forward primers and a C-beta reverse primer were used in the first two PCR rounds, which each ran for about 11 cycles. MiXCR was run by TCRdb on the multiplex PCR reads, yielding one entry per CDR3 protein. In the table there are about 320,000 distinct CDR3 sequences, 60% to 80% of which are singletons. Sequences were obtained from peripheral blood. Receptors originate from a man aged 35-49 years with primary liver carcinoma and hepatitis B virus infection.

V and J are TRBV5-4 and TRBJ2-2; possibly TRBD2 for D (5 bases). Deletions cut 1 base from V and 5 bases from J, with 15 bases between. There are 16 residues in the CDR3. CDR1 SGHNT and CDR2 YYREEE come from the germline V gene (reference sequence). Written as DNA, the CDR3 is TGTGCCAGCAGCTTGATTAGCGTGAGTCGGACCGGGGAGCTGTTTTTT. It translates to CASSLISVSRTGELFF.

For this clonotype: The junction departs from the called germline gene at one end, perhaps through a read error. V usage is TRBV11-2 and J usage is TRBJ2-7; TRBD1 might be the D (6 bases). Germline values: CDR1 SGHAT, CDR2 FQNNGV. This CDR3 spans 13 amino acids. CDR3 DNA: TGCACCAGCAGCTTAGGACAGACCTACGAGCAGTACTTC. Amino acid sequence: CTSSLGQTYEQYF. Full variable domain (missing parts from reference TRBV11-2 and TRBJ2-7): EAGVAQSPRYKIIEKRQSVAFWCNPISGHATLYWYQQILGQGPKLLIQFQNNGVVDDSQLPKDRFSAERLKGVDSTLKIQPAKLEDSAVYLCTSSLGQTYEQYFGPGTRLTVT.

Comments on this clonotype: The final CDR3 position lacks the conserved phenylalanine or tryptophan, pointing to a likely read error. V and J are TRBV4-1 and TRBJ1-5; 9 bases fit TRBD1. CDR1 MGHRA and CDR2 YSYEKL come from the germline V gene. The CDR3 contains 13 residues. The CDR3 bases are TGCGCCAGCAGACAGGGGGCTGATCAGCCTCAGCATCTT. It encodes CASRQGADQPQHL.

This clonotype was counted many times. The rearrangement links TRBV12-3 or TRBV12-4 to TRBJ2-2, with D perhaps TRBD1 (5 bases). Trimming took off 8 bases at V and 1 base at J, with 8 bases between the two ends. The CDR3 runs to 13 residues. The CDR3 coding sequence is TGTGCCAGCTTAACAGGGAACACCGGGGAGCTGTTTTTT. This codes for CASLTGNTGELFF.

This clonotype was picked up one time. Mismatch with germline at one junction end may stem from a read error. CDR3 DNA: TGTGCTAGCATCTTAAGGGTAGCGGCCTCCTACGAGCAGTACTTC. This sequence encodes CASILRVAASYEQYF. The chain uses TRBV7-8 and TRBJ2-7; tentatively, D is TRBD2 (6 bases). The CDR3 contains 15 residues. The V gene's germline CDR1 is SGHVS and CDR2 FQNEAQ.

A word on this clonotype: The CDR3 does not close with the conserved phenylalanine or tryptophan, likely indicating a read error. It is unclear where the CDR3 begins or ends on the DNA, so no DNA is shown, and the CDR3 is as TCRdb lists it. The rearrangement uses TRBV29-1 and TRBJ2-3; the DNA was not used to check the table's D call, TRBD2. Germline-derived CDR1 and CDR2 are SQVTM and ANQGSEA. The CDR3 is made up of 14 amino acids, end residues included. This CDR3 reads CCTSAEGSTDTQYY.

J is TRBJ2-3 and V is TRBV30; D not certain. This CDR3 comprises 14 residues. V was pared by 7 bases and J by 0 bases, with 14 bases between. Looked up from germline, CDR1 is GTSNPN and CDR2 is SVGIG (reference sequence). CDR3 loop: CASPTNPSTDTQYF. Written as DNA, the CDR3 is TGTGCCTCGCCAACTAATCCTAGCACAGATACGCAGTATTTT.

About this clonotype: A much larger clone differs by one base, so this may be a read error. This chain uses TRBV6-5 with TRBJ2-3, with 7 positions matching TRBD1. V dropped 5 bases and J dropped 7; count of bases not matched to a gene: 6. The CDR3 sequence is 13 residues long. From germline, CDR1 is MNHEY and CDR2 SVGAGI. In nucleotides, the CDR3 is TGTGCCAGCAGTAGACAGGGTCCAAATACGCAGTATTTT. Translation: CASSRQGPNTQYF.

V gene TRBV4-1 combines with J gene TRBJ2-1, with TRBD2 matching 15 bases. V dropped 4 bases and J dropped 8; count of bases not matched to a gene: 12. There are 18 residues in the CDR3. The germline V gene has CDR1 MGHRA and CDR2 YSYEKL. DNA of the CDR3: TGCGCCAGCAGCCCCCCTGGACTAGCGGGAGGGCCGTGGCATGAGCAGTTCTTC. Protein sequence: CASSPPGLAGGPWHEQFF.

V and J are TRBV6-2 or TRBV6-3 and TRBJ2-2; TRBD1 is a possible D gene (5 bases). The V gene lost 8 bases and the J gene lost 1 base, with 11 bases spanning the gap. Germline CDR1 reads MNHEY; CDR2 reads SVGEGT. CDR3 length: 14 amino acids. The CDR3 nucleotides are TGTGCCAGCCTGGGCAGGGTGAACACCGGGGAGCTGTTTTTT. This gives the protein CASLGRVNTGELFF.

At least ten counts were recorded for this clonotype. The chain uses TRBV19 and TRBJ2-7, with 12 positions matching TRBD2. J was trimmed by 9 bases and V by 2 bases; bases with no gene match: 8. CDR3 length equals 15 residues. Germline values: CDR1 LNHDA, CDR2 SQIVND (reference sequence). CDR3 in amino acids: CASSITGTSGSVQYF. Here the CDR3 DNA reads TGTGCCAGTAGTATAACCGGGACTAGCGGGTCGGTGCAGTACTTC.

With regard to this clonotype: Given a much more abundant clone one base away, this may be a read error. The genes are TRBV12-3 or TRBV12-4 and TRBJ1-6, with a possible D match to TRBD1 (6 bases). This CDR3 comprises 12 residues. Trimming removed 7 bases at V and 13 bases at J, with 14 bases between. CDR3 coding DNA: TGTGCCAGCATACACAGGGTCGGGCCCCTCCACTTT. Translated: CASIHRVGPLHF.

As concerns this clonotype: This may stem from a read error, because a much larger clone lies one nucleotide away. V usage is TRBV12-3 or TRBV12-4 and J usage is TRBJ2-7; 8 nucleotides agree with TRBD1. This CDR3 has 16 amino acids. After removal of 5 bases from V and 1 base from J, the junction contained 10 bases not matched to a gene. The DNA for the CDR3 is TGTGCCAGCAGTCCCGTCTATCGGACAGGGTCCTACGAGCAGTACTTC. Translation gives CASSPVYRTGSYEQYF.

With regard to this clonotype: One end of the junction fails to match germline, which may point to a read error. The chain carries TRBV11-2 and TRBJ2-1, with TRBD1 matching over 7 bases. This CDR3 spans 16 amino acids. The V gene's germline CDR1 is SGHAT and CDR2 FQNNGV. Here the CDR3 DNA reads TGTGACAGCAGCTTAGAGAAGGGGGCTGAGGGAAATGAGAAGTTCTTC. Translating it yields CDSSLEKGAEGNEKFF.

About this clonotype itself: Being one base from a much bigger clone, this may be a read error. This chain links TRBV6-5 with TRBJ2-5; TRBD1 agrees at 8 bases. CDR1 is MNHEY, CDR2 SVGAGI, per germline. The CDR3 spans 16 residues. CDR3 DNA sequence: TGTGCCAGCAGTTACGGGGGACAGGCCAAAGGAGAGACCCAGCACTTC. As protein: CASSYGGQAKGETQHF.

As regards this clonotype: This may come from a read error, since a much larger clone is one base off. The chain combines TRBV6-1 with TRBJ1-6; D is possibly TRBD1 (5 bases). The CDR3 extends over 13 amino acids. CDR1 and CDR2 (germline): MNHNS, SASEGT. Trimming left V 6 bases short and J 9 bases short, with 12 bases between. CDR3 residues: CASRDITGSPLHF. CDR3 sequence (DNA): TGTGCCAGCAGGGATATCACAGGTTCACCCCTCCACTTT.

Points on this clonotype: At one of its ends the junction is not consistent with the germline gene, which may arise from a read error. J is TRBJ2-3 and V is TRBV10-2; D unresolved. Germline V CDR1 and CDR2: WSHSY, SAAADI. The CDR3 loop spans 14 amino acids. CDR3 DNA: TGCGCCAGCACAGGCAGTTTCAGCACAGATGCGCAGTATTTT. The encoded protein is CASTGSFSTDAQYF.

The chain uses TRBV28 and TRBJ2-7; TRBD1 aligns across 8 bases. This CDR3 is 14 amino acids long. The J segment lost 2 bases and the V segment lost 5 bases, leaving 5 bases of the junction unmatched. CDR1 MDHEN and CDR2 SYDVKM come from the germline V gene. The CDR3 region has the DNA TGTGCCAGCAGTCTCGACAGGGGTCCCTACGAGCAGTACTTC. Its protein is CASSLDRGPYEQYF.

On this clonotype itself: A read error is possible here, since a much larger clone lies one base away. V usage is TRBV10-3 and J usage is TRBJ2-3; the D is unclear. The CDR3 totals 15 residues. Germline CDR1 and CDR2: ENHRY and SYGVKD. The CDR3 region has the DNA TGTGCCATCAGTGACCCCTCAAGAGTATCAGATATGCAGTATTTT. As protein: CAISDPSRVSDMQYF.

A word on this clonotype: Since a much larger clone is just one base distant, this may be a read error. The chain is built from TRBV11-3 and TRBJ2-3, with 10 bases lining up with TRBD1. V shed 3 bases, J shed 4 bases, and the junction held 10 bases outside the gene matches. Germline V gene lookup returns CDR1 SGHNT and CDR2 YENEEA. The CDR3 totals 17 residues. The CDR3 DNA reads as TGTGCCAGCAGCTTTTGGGTCTGGGACAGGGGAGCAGATACGCAGTATTTT. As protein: CASSFWVWDRGADTQYF.

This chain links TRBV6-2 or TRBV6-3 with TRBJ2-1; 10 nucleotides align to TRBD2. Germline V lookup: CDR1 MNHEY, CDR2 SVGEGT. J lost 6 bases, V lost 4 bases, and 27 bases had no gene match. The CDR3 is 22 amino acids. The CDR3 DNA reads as TGTGCCAGCAGTTTCCTGACTGAGGCGTGTGTTCTAGCGGGAGAAAGGGTCAATGAGCAGTTCTTC. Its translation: CASSFLTEACVLAGERVNEQFF.

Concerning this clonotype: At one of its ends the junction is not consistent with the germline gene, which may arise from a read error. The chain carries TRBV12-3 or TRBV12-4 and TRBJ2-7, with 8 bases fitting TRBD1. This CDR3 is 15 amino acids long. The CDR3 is CASSTDRVFLHEQYF. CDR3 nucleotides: TGCGCCAGCAGTACGGACAGGGTCTTTCTCCACGAGCAGTACTTC.

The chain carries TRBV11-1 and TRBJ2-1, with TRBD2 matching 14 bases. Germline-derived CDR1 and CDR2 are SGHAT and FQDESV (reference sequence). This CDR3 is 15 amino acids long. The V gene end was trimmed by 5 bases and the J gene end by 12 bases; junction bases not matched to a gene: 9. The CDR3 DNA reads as TGTGCCAGCAGCATGGGACTAGCGGGAGTCGTTGGGCAGTTCTTC. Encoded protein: CASSMGLAGVVGQFF.

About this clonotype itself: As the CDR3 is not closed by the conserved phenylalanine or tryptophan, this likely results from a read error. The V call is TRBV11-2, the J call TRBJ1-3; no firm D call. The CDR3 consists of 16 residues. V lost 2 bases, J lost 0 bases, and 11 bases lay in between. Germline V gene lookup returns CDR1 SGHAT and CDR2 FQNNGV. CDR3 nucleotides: TGTGCCAGCAGCTTATTAGTCAGAGTCTCTGGAAACACCATATATCTT. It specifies CASSLLVRVSGNTIYL.

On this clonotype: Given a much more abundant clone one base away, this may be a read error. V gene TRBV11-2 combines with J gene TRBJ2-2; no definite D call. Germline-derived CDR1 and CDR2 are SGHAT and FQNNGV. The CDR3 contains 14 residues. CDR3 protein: CASSLAGPTEELFF. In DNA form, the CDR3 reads TGTGCCAGCAGCTTAGCTGGACCCACCGAGGAGCTGTTTTTT.